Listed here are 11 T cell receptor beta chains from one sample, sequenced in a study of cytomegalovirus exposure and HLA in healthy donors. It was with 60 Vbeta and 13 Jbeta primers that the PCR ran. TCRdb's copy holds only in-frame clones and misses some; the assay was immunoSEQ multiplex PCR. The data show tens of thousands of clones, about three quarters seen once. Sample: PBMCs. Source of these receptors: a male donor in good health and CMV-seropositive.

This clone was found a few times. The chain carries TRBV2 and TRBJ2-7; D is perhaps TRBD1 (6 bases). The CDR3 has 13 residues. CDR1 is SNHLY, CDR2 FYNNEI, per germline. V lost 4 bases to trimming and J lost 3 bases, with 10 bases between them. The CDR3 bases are TGTGCCAGCAGTGGGACAGCTAACTACGAGCAGTACTTC. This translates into CASSGTANYEQYF.

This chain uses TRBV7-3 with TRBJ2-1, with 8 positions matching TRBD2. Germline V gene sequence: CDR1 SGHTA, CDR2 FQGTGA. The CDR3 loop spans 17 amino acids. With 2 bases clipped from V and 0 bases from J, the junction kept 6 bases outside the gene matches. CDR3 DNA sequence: TGTGCCAGCAGCTTACTGGGCGGGGGGTTCTCCTACAATGAGCAGTTCTTC. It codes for CASSLLGGGFSYNEQFF.

CDR3 loop: CASSLIGLAGGNTGELFF. Written as DNA, the CDR3 is TGCGCCAGCAGCTTGATAGGACTAGCGGGAGGGAACACCGGGGAGCTGTTTTTT. The chain combines TRBV5-1 with TRBJ2-2; 14 bases are shared with TRBD2. The CDR3 extends over 18 amino acids. J was trimmed by 1 base and V by 1 base; bases with no gene match: 3. Germline assignment: CDR1 SGHRS and CDR2 YFSETQ.

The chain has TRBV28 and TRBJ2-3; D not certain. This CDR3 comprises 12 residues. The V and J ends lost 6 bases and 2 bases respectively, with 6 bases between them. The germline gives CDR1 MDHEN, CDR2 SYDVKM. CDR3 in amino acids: CASSLFTDTQYF. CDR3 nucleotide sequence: TGTGCCAGCAGCCTATTCACAGATACGCAGTATTTT.

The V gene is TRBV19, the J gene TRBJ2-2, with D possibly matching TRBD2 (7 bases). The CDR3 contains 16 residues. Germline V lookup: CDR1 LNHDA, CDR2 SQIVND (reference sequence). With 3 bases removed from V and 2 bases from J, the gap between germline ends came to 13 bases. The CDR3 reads CASSMGRGPNTGELFF. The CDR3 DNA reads TGTGCCAGTAGTATGGGGCGGGGGCCCAACACCGGGGAGCTGTTTTTT.

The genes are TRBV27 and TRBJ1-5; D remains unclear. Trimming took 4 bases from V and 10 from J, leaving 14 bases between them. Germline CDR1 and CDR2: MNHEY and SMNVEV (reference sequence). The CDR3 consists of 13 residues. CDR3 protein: CASSWSGDAPQHF. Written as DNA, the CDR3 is TGTGCCAGCAGTTGGTCGGGTGACGCCCCCCAGCATTTT.

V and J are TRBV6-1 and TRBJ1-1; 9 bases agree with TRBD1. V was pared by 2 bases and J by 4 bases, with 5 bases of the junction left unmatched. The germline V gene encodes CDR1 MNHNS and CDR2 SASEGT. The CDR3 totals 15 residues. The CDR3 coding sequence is TGTGCCAGCAGTGAACATATGACAGGGGGCACTGAAGCTTTCTTT. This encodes CASSEHMTGGTEAFF.

The CDR3 DNA follows: TGTGCCAGTAGCACGGGACAGAGCTCCTATAATTCACCCCTCCACTTT. As protein: CASSTGQSSYNSPLHF. The V gene is TRBV19, the J gene TRBJ1-6; TRBD1 aligns across 7 bases. The CDR3 is 16 residues long. With 6 bases clipped from V and 0 bases from J, the junction kept 5 bases outside the gene matches. The germline V gene has CDR1 LNHDA and CDR2 SQIVND (reference sequence).

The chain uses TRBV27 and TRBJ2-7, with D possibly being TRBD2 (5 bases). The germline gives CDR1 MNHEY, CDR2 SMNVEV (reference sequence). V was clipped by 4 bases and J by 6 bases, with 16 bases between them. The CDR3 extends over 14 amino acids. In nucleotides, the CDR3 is TGTGCCAGCAGTTCTCGGGTTGAGGGTGTCGAGCAGTACTTC. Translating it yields CASSSRVEGVEQYF.

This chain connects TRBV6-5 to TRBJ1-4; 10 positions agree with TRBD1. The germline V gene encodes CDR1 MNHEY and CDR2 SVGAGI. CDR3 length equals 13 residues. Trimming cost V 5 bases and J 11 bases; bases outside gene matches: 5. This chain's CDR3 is CASSGGTGDKLFF. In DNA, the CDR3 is TGTGCCAGCAGTGGCGGGACAGGGGACAAACTGTTTTTT.

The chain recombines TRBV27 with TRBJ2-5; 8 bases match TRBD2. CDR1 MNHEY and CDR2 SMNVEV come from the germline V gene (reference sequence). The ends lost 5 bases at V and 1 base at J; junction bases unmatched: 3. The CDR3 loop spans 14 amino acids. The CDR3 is CASSPRGGQETQYF. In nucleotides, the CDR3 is TGTGCCAGCAGTCCCCGGGGGGGCCAAGAGACCCAGTACTTC.